This T cell receptor beta chain derives from a study of cytomegalovirus exposure and HLA in healthy donors. Notes on the study in general: According to the study, roughly 160 TCR beta chains were cytomegalovirus-associated. For cytomegalovirus status, the classifier reportedly gave diagnoses with high specificity and sensitivity. In vitro testing confirmed three CMV-associated chains as specific for CMV antigens.

The assay was immunoSEQ multiplex PCR, and TCRdb's table has in-frame clones only and misses some. The data contain approximately 57,000 clones, approximately 93% of them singletons. Comments on this clone: Its specificity is unknown.

Germline V gives CDR1 MDHEN, CDR2 SYDVKM. V dropped 3 bases and J dropped 3 bases, with 12 bases sitting between them. The CDR3 spans 14 residues. The chain carries TRBV28 and TRBJ2-7, with unresolved D. This clonotype was obtained from a woman younger than 35 in good health and CMV-seronegative. Sequenced material: PBMCs. The CDR3 sequence is CASSFGGSYYEQYV. The CDR3, as DNA: TGTGCCAGCAGTTTTGGTGGTTCCTACTACGAGCAGTACGTC.